The 32 T cell receptor beta chains given below trace back to one sample, sequenced in a study of T cells after yellow fever vaccination. Via MiXCR, TCRdb re-called the 5' RACE reads, giving one row per CDR3 protein. This table has hundreds of thousands of distinct CDR3 sequences, approximately 13% appearing once. The sequenced sample was PBMCs, obtained on the day of the yellow fever booster vaccination. The origin of the receptors is a man under 40 who received the YFV17D yellow fever vaccine.

This clonotype was picked up a small number of times. The genes are TRBV7-9 and TRBJ2-7; 9 nucleotides line up with TRBD2. The CDR3 runs to 15 residues. With V trimmed by 5 bases and J by 7 bases, 12 bases remained unmatched. CDR1 and CDR2 from the germline V gene are SEHNR and FQNEAQ (reference sequence). CDR3 DNA: TGTGCCAGCAGCCCCAGCGGCGGGAGGGCAGAAGAGCAGTACTTC. This encodes CASSPSGGRAEEQYF. The full variable domain, completed using reference TRBV7-9 and TRBJ2-7, is DTGVSQNPRHKITKRGQNVTFRCDPISEHNRLYWYRQTLGQGPEFLTYFQNEAQLEKSRLLSDRFSAERPKGSFSTLEIQRTEQGDSAMYLCASSPSGGRAEEQYFGPGTRLTVT.

The rearrangement uses TRBV6-2 or TRBV6-3 and TRBJ2-1; D unclear. The CDR3 consists of 11 residues. Germline assignment: CDR1 MNHEY and CDR2 SVGEGT. The ends were cut back, 2 bases at V and 8 bases at J, with 4 bases in the middle. The CDR3 loop reads CASSYVYEQFF. CDR3 bases: TGTGCCAGCAGTTACGTCTATGAGCAGTTCTTC.

The J gene is TRBJ2-1, the V gene TRBV12-3 or TRBV12-4; 7 positions agree with TRBD2. J was trimmed by 0 bases and V by 5 bases; bases with no gene match: 10. The CDR3 sequence is 17 residues long. The CDR3 DNA reads as TGTGCCAGCAGTCCTACCCAGCGGGGAAGCTCCTACAATGAGCAGTTCTTC. Amino acids: CASSPTQRGSSYNEQFF.

Only a few counts were recorded for this clonotype. V and J are TRBV5-1 and TRBJ2-2; D possibly corresponds to TRBD1 (6 bases). This CDR3 is built from 15 residues. CDR1 and CDR2 (germline): SGHRS, YFSETQ. The V end lost 0 bases, the J end lost 6 bases, and 12 bases lay between the germline ends. The chain's CDR3 is CASSLGLGAPGELFF. CDR3 in DNA: TGCGCCAGCAGCTTGGGTCTGGGGGCGCCCGGGGAGCTGTTTTTT.

The rearrangement uses TRBV7-2 and TRBJ2-7; no definite D call. V dropped 6 bases and J dropped 5 bases, with 14 bases sitting between them. Germline CDR1 SGHTA, CDR2 FQGNSA. CDR3 size: 13 residues. The CDR3 spells CASRPNPGHEQYF. CDR3 coding DNA: TGTGCCAGCAGACCCAACCCCGGACACGAGCAGTACTTC.

This chain uses TRBV9 with TRBJ2-2; either TRBD1 or TRBD2 may fit D (5 bases each). Trimming took off 3 bases at V and 5 bases at J, with 17 bases between the two ends. The CDR3 totals 16 residues. In germline, CDR1 is SGDLS, CDR2 YYNGEE. CDR3 loop: CASSGLGPLKTGELFF. CDR3 bases: TGTGCCAGCAGCGGCCTGGGACCGCTCAAGACCGGGGAGCTGTTTTTT.

This clonotype has just a few counts. This chain uses TRBV7-6 with TRBJ1-1; TRBD1 matches 7 bases. The CDR3 is 14 amino acids. CDR1 and CDR2 from the germline V gene are SGHVS and FNYEAQ. With 4 bases clipped from V and 6 bases from J, the junction kept 8 bases outside the gene matches. The CDR3 loop is CASSSGQAVSEAFF. The CDR3 bases are TGTGCCAGCAGCTCCGGACAGGCCGTTTCTGAAGCTTTCTTT.

This clonotype occurred a few times. J is TRBJ2-5 and V is TRBV18; D unclear. V gave up 0 bases and J gave up 1 base, with 9 bases separating them. CDR3 length: 15 amino acids. The germline V gene has CDR1 KGHSH and CDR2 LQKENI. The CDR3 sequence is CASSPPSQLQETQYF. The CDR3 nucleotides read TGTGCCAGCTCACCACCGTCACAGCTCCAAGAGACCCAGTACTTC. Based on the CDR3 plus reference TRBV18 and TRBJ2-5, the full variable domain is NAGVMQNPRHLVRRRGQEARLRCSPMKGHSHVYWYRQLPEEGLKFMVYLQKENIIDESGMPKERFSAEFPKEGPSILRIQQVVRGDSAAYFCASSPPSQLQETQYFGPGTRLLVL.

This chain links TRBV29-1 with TRBJ2-7, with D possibly TRBD2 on 7 matching bases. This CDR3 is built from 12 residues. V gave up 7 bases and J gave up 5 bases, with 15 bases separating them. CDR1 and CDR2 from the germline V gene are SQVTM and ANQGSEA. The CDR3 DNA is TGCAGCGGCTGGGGGGGCAGGGACGAGCAGTACTTC. Translating gives CSGWGGRDEQYF.

V gene TRBV7-2 combines with J gene TRBJ1-1; perhaps TRBD1 as D (5 bases). This CDR3 is 16 amino acids long. CDR1 and CDR2 from the germline V gene are SGHTA and FQGNSA. Trimming pared 5 bases from V and 5 bases from J, leaving 21 bases between. CDR3: CASSLGPSYQGTEAFF. For the CDR3, the DNA is TGTGCCAGCAGCCTGGGACCAAGCTACCAAGGGACTGAAGCTTTCTTT.

The genes are TRBV28 and TRBJ2-7; D gene uncertain. CDR1 MDHEN and CDR2 SYDVKM come from the germline V gene. V was clipped by 10 bases and J by 0 bases, with 13 bases between them. This CDR3 comprises 13 residues. CDR3 nucleotide sequence: TGTGCCACCCACTCCAGCCCCTCCTACGAGCAGTACTTC. Translation gives CATHSSPSYEQYF.

The J gene is TRBJ1-1, the V gene TRBV10-3; a weak D match, TRBD1 (6 bases). V was shortened by 6 bases and J by 7 bases, with 12 bases between the two germline ends. This CDR3 region has 12 residues. Germline V gives CDR1 ENHRY, CDR2 SYGVKD. CDR3 amino acids: CAISLDSYEAFF. CDR3 nucleotides: TGTGCCATCAGCTTGGACAGCTATGAAGCTTTCTTT.

This chain uses TRBV5-1 with TRBJ2-2; 7 bases line up with TRBD1. With 7 bases clipped from V and 4 bases from J, the junction kept 16 bases outside the gene matches. Germline-derived CDR1 and CDR2 are SGHRS and YFSETQ. The CDR3 is 17 residues long. This chain's CDR3 is CASLGTALSTPTGELFF. The CDR3 DNA reads as TGCGCCAGCCTGGGGACAGCCCTATCTACCCCCACCGGGGAGCTGTTTTTT.

The genes are TRBV5-1 and TRBJ2-7; D not certain. With 1 base removed from V and 0 bases from J, the gap between germline ends came to 11 bases. Per the germline V gene, CDR1 is SGHRS and CDR2 is YFSETQ. This CDR3 is 15 amino acids long. In nucleotides, the CDR3 is TGCGCCAGCAGCTTGTCACCGGGCGTCTCCTACGAGCAGTACTTC. Its translation: CASSLSPGVSYEQYF.

V gene TRBV2 combines with J gene TRBJ1-3; 7 bases are shared with TRBD1. CDR1 SNHLY and CDR2 FYNNEI come from the germline V gene. The ends lost 5 bases at V and 2 bases at J; junction bases unmatched: 6. CDR3 length: 15 amino acids. In DNA, the CDR3 is TGTGCCAGCAGTATACCCGGGACAGCTGGAAACACCATATATTTT. Protein: CASSIPGTAGNTIYF.

V gene TRBV29-1 combines with J gene TRBJ1-2; no clear D. From germline, CDR1 is SQVTM and CDR2 ANQGSEA. Trimming took 5 bases from V and 3 from J, leaving 4 bases between them. The CDR3 spans 10 residues. This chain's CDR3 is CSVLDYGYTF. The CDR3 coding sequence is TGCAGCGTTCTTGACTATGGCTACACCTTC.

This clonotype has just a few counts. The chain links TRBV19 to TRBJ2-1; TRBD1 or TRBD2 may be the D gene (5 bases each). Germline V gives CDR1 LNHDA, CDR2 SQIVND (reference sequence). V lost 1 base and J lost 9, with 13 bases in between. The CDR3 runs to 14 residues. The CDR3 DNA reads as TGTGCCAGTAGTATAGCTGGGGGTGGCGTTGAGCAGTTCTTC. Its protein product is CASSIAGGGVEQFF.

This clonotype was seen a handful of times. One end of the junction is discordant with germline, which a read error may explain. The chain is built from TRBV4-3 and TRBJ2-3, with a tentative D call TRBD2 (6 bases). Germline CDR1 and CDR2: LGHNA and YSLEER. The CDR3 is made up of 17 amino acids. The CDR3 nucleotides are TGCGCCAGCAGTCCTAGCCTTTGGGGAGCGGGCACCGATACGCAGTATTTT. Its translation is CASSPSLWGAGTDTQYF.

In its sample, this clonotype was seen a few times. This chain uses TRBV24-1 with TRBJ2-1; possibly TRBD2 for D (6 bases). Germline loops: CDR1 KGHDR, CDR2 SFDVKD. Between the trimmed V and J ends, which lost 3 bases and 4 bases, there was a span of 9 bases. This CDR3 comprises 14 residues. CDR3 in amino acids: CATSDGTAYNEQFF. The DNA for the CDR3 is TGTGCCACCAGTGATGGGACTGCATACAATGAGCAGTTCTTC.

The chain recombines TRBV12-3 or TRBV12-4 with TRBJ2-7, with 10 positions matching TRBD1. The V segment lost 6 bases and the J segment 5 bases; nucleotides outside the gene matches: 7. This CDR3 comprises 14 residues. CDR3 residues: CASSPGTGVNEQYF. For the CDR3, the DNA is TGTGCCAGCAGCCCCGGGACAGGGGTGAACGAGCAGTACTTC.

This clonotype appeared a few times. The J gene is TRBJ2-3, the V gene TRBV20-1; 8 nucleotides line up with TRBD2. Germline V gene sequence: CDR1 DFQATT, CDR2 SNEGSKA (reference sequence). V trimming: 7 bases; J trimming: 4 bases; junction bases outside the gene matches: 13. CDR3 length: 15 amino acids. DNA of the CDR3: TGCAGTGGAGTCGACCCGGGAGGGCGCCCAGATACGCAGTATTTT. It specifies CSGVDPGGRPDTQYF.

The gene calls are TRBV4-3 and TRBJ1-1, with D perhaps matching TRBD1 (5 bases). Germline CDR1 is LGHNA and CDR2 is YSLEER. Trimming took off 2 bases at V and 4 bases at J, with 11 bases between the two ends. This CDR3 is 14 amino acids long. The CDR3: CASSQRGLATEAFF. In DNA, the CDR3 is TGCGCCAGCAGCCAACGGGGGTTGGCCACTGAAGCTTTCTTT.

V gene TRBV25-1 combines with J gene TRBJ2-2, with no clear D. V lost 1 base and J 0 bases, leaving 3 bases between the germline ends. Looked up from germline, CDR1 is MGHDK and CDR2 is SYGVNS. The CDR3 runs 14 residues. The CDR3 sequence: CASSEWANTGELFF. The CDR3 nucleotides read TGTGCCAGCAGTGAATGGGCGAACACCGGGGAGCTGTTTTTT.

This chain connects TRBV7-9 to TRBJ2-7, with 9 bases matching TRBD2. V trimming: 1 base; J trimming: 6 bases; junction bases outside the gene matches: 13. The CDR3 contains 17 residues. CDR1 SEHNR and CDR2 FQNEAQ come from the germline V gene (reference sequence). CDR3 residues: CASSLEILAGIPAEQYF. DNA for the CDR3: TGTGCCAGCAGCTTAGAAATTCTAGCGGGAATCCCTGCCGAGCAGTACTTC.

This clonotype was found a few times. The chain combines TRBV2 with TRBJ2-5; D unresolved. The CDR3 consists of 14 residues. Germline CDR1 and CDR2: SNHLY and FYNNEI. V gave up 2 bases and J gave up 7 bases, with 14 bases separating them. The CDR3 spells CASSESQYGRTQYF. DNA for the CDR3: TGTGCCAGCAGTGAAAGTCAGTATGGTCGGACCCAGTACTTC.

This clonotype was recorded a few times. The gene calls are TRBV27 and TRBJ2-1; the D is unclear. Germline V gene data show CDR1 as MNHEY and CDR2 as SMNVEV (reference sequence). The CDR3 sequence is 17 residues long. V dropped 5 bases and J dropped 5 bases, with 22 bases sitting between them. In DNA, the CDR3 is TGTGCCAGCAGTCCCTGGAGTAGGCCGCCGACCCACAATGAGCAGTTCTTC. It translates to CASSPWSRPPTHNEQFF.

This chain joins TRBV20-1 and TRBJ2-1, with TRBD2 matching 15 bases. The CDR3 consists of 18 residues. Germline CDR1 is DFQATT and CDR2 is SNEGSKA (reference sequence). The V segment lost 2 bases and the J segment 7 bases; nucleotides outside the gene matches: 12. In nucleotides, the CDR3 is TGCAGTGCTAGATCCTTGGGACTAGCGGGAGGTAGTATAAATGAGCAGTTCTTC. It translates to CSARSLGLAGGSINEQFF.

This clonotype occurred a few times. The chain employs TRBV7-9 and TRBJ2-3; TRBD2 might be the D (6 bases). Trimming stripped 5 bases from V and 4 bases from J, with 22 bases between. CDR1 SEHNR and CDR2 FQNEAQ come from the germline V gene (reference sequence). This CDR3 comprises 17 residues. CDR3 loop: CASSVLGRREIADTQYF. The CDR3 DNA sequence: TGTGCCAGCAGCGTCCTTGGCCGACGGGAGATCGCAGATACGCAGTATTTT.

The chain combines TRBV5-1 with TRBJ2-3, with D perhaps given as TRBD1 or TRBD2 (5 bases each). The germline CDR1 and CDR2 sequences are SGHRS and YFSETQ. V lost 4 bases and J lost 2, with 17 bases in between. The CDR3 has 16 residues. The CDR3 DNA sequence: TGCGCCAGCAGCCGGGACGGGGATATGGACACAGATACGCAGTATTTT. Translation gives CASSRDGDMDTDTQYF.

In its sample, this clonotype was seen a few times. The chain has TRBV12-3 or TRBV12-4 and TRBJ2-1; D not certain. Trimming stripped 4 bases from V and 8 bases from J, with 9 bases between. This CDR3 has 12 amino acids. The CDR3: CASSSDWDEQFF. The CDR3 region has the DNA TGTGCCAGCAGTTCAGACTGGGATGAGCAGTTCTTC.

V gene TRBV24-1 combines with J gene TRBJ2-5, with 7 bases fitting TRBD2. The germline V gene encodes CDR1 KGHDR and CDR2 SFDVKD. The CDR3 loop spans 14 amino acids. The trim removed 8 bases at V and 3 bases at J, leaving 8 bases unmatched. DNA for the CDR3: TGTGCCACCACCAGGGAGGGCTGGGAAGAGACCCAGTACTTC. Translation: CATTREGWEETQYF.

This clonotype was picked up a small number of times. The chain carries TRBV5-1 and TRBJ2-3; TRBD1 aligns across 7 bases. The CDR3 has 17 residues. The trim removed 2 bases at V and 0 bases at J, leaving 9 bases unmatched. CDR1 is SGHRS, CDR2 YFSETQ, per germline. CDR3 coding DNA: TGCGCCAGCAGCTTTAATCCAACAGGGGCTAGCACAGATACGCAGTATTTT. Residues: CASSFNPTGASTDTQYF.